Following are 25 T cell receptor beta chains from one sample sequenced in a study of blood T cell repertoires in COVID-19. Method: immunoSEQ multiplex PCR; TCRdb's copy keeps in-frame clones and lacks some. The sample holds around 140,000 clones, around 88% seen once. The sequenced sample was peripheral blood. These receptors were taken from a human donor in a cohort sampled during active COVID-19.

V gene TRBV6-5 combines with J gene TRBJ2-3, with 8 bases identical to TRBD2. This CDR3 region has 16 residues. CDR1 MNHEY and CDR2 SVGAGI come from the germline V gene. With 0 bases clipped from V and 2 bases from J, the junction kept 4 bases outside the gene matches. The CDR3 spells CASSYSRGVHTDTQYF. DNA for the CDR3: TGTGCCAGCAGTTACTCGCGGGGGGTACACACAGATACGCAGTATTTT.

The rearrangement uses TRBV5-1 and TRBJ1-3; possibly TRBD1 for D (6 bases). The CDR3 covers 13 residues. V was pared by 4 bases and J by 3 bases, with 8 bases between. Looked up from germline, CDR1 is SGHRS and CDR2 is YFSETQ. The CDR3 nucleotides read TGCGCCAGCAGCGAGGGGGATGGAAACACCATATATTTT. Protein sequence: CASSEGDGNTIYF.

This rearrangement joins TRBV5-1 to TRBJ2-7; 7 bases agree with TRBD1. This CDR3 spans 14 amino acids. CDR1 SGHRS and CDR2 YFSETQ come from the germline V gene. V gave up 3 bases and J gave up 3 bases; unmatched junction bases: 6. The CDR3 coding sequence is TGCGCCAGCAGCTCACCGGGACAGAGCTACGAGCAGTACTTC. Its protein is CASSSPGQSYEQYF.

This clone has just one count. DNA of the CDR3: TGCGCCAGCAGCTTGGAGCAGGGGCCGACCGGGATGGAAAAACTGTTTTTT. This translates into CASSLEQGPTGMEKLFF. The rearrangement joins TRBV5-1 to TRBJ1-4; D perhaps matches TRBD1 (6 bases). CDR3 length: 17 amino acids. V shed 0 bases and J shed 8 bases, with 20 bases lying between them. Germline CDR1 reads SGHRS; CDR2 reads YFSETQ.

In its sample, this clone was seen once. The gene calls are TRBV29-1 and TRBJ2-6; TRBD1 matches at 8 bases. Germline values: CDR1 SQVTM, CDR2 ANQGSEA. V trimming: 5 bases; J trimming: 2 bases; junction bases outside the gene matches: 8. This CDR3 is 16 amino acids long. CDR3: CSVRGTGEAGANVLTF. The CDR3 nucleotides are TGCAGCGTTAGAGGGACAGGTGAAGCTGGGGCCAACGTCCTGACTTTC.

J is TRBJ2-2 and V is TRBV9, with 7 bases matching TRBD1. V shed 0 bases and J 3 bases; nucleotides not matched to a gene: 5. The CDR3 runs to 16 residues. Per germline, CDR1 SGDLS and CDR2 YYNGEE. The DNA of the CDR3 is TGTGCCAGCAGCGTAGATGGCCAGGGGGACACCGGGGAGCTGTTTTTT. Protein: CASSVDGQGDTGELFF.

CDR3 residues: CASSLGQNQPQHF. DNA of the CDR3: TGTGCCAGCAGCTTGGGACAGAATCAGCCCCAGCATTTT. The rearrangement joins TRBV7-8 to TRBJ1-5; 7 bases are a match to TRBD1. Per the germline V gene, CDR1 is SGHVS and CDR2 is FQNEAQ. The CDR3 spans 13 residues. The V segment lost 3 bases and the J segment 4 bases; nucleotides outside the gene matches: 0. The full variable domain, its missing parts supplied by reference TRBV7-8 and TRBJ1-5, is GAGVSQSPRYKVAKRGQDVALRCDPISGHVSLFWYQQALGQGPEFLTYFQNEAQLDKSGLPSDRFFAERPEGSVSTLKIQRTQQEDSAVYLCASSLGQNQPQHFGDGTRLSIL.

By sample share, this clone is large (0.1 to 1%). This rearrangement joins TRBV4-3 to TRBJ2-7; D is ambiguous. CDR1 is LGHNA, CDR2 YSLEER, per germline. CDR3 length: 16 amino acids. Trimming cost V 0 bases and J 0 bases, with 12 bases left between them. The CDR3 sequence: CASSQEHSPSSYEQYF. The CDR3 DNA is TGCGCCAGCAGCCAAGAACACAGTCCATCCTCCTACGAGCAGTACTTC.

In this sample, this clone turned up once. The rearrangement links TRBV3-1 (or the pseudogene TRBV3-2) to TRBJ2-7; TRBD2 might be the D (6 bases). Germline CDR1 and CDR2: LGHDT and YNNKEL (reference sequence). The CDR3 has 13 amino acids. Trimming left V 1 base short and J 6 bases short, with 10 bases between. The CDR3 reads CASSQVGGSEQYF. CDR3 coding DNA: TGTGCCAGCAGCCAAGTGGGGGGAAGCGAGCAGTACTTC.

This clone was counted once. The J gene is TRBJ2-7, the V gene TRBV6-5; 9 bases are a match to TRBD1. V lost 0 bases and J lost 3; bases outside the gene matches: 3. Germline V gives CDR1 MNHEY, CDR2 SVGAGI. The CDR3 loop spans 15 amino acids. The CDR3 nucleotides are TGTGCCAGCAGTTACTCGACAGGGGGGTTCTACGAGCAGTACTTC. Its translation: CASSYSTGGFYEQYF.

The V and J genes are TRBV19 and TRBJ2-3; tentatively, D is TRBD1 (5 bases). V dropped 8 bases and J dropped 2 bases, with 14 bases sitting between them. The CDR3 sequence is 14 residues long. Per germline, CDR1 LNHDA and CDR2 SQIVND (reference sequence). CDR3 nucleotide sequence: TGTGCCAGTGGCCTAGGGGCCTCCACAGATACGCAGTATTTT. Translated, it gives CASGLGASTDTQYF. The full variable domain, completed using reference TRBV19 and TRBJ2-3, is DGGITQSPKYLFRKEGQNVTLSCEQNLNHDAMYWYRQDPGQGLRLIYYSQIVNDFQKGDIAEGYSVSREKKESFPLTVTSAQKNPTAFYLCASGLGASTDTQYFGPGTRLTVL.

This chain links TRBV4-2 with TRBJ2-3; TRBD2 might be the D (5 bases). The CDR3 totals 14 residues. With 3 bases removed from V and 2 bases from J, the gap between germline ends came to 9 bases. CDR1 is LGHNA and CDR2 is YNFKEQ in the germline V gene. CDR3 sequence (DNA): TGTGCCAGCAGCCATGGACTCCTCACAGATACGCAGTATTTT. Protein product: CASSHGLLTDTQYF.

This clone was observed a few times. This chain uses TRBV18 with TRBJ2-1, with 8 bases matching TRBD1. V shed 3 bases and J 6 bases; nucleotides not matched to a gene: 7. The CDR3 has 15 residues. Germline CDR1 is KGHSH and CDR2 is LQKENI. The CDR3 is CASSPATGDLNEQFF. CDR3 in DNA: TGTGCCAGCTCACCCGCGACAGGGGACCTCAATGAGCAGTTCTTC.

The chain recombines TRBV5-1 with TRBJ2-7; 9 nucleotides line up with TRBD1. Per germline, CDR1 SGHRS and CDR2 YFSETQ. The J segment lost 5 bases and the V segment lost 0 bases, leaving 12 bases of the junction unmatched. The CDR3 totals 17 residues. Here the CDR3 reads CASSLANPGTGNNEQYF. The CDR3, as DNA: TGCGCCAGCAGCTTGGCCAACCCCGGGACAGGGAACAACGAGCAGTACTTC.

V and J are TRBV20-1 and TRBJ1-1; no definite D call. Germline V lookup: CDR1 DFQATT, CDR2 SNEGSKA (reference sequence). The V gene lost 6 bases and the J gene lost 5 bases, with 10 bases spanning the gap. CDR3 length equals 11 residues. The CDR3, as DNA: TGCAGTGCCCCCGGTGAGACTGAAGCTTTCTTT. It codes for CSAPGETEAFF.

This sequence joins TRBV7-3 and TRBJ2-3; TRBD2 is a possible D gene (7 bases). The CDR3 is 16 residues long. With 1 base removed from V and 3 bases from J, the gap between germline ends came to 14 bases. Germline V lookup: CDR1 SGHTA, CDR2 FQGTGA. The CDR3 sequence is CASSLIGRGRTDTQYF. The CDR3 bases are TGTGCCAGCAGCTTAATAGGGCGGGGGCGAACAGATACGCAGTATTTT.

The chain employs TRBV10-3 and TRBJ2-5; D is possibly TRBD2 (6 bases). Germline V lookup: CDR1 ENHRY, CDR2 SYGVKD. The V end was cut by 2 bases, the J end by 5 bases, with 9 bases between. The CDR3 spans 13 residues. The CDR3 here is CAISEGAGETQYF. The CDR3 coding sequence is TGTGCCATCAGTGAGGGGGCGGGGGAGACCCAGTACTTC.

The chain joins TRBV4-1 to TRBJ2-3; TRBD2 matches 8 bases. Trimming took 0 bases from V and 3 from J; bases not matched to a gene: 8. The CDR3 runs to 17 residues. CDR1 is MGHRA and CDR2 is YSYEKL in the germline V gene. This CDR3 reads CASSQDPPAGETDTQYF. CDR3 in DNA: TGCGCCAGCAGCCAAGATCCGCCAGCGGGGGAAACAGATACGCAGTATTTT.

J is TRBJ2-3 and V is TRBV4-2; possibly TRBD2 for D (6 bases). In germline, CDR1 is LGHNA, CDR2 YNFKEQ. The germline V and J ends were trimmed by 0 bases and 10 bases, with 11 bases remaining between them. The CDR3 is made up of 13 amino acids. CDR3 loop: CASSQDEWGAQYF. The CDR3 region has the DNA TGTGCCAGCAGCCAAGATGAGTGGGGGGCGCAGTATTTT.

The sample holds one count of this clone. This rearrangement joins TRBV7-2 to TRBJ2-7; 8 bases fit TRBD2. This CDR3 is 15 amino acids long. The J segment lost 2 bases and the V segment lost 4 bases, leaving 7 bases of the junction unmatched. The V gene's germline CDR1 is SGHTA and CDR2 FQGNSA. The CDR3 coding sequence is TGTGCCAGCAGCTCCGAAACTAGCGGAACCTACGAGCAGTACTTC. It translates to CASSSETSGTYEQYF.

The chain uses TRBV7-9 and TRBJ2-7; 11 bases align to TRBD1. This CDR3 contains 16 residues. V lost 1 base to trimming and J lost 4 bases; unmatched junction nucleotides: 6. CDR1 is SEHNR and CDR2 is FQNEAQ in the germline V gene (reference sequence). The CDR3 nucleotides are TGTGCCAGCAGCTTAGGGGGACAGGGGGGTCTTTACGAGCAGTACTTC. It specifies CASSLGGQGGLYEQYF.

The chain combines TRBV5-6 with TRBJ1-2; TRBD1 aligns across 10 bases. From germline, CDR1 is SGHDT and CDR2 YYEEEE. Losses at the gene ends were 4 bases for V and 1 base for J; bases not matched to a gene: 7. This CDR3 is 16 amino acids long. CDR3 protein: CASSPGQGNFNYGYTF. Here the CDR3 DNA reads TGTGCCAGCAGCCCGGGACAGGGGAATTTTAACTATGGCTACACCTTC.

The DNA for the CDR3 is TGTGCCAGCAGTCCGGGACAGGGATTCTACGAGCAGTACTTC. Translation: CASSPGQGFYEQYF. V gene TRBV3-1 (or the pseudogene TRBV3-2) combines with J gene TRBJ2-7; 9 bases align to TRBD1. This CDR3 region has 14 residues. V lost 6 bases and J lost 3; bases outside the gene matches: 6. CDR1 and CDR2 from the germline V gene are LGHDT and YNNKEL (reference sequence).

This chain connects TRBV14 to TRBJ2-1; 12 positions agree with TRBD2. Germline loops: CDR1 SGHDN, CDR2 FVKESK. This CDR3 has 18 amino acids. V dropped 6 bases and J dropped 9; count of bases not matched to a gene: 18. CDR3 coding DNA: TGTGCCAGCAGTCCTTTAACCATACTAGCGGGGGGCGTGGGTGAGCAGTTCTTC. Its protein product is CASSPLTILAGGVGEQFF. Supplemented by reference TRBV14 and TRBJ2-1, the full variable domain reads EAGVTQFPSHSVIEKGQTVTLRCDPISGHDNLYWYRRVMGKEIKFLLHFVKESKQDESGMPNNRFLAERTGGTYSTLKVQPAELEDSGVYFCASSPLTILAGGVGEQFFGPGTRLTVL.

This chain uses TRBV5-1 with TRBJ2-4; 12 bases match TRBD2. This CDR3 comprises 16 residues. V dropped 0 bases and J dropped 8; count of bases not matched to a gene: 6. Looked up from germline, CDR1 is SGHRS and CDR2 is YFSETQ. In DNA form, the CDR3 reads TGCGCCAGCAGCTTGGCTCTAGCGGGGGGGCCCGACATTCAGTACTTC. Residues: CASSLALAGGPDIQYF.